This TCR beta chain is drawn from a study of radiotherapy plus CTLA-4 blockade in lung cancer. CTLA-4 blockade with ipilimumab, together with focal radiation, was given to patients with chemo-refractory metastatic non-small-cell lung cancer. This clone turned up a few times. Its antigen is as yet unknown. Libraries were prepared by immunoSEQ multiplex PCR; TCRdb keeps only in-frame clonotypes and omits some of them. The top ten hold about 15% of the sample, which has tens of thousands of clones, over 75% seen once. V was trimmed by 5 bases and J by 2 bases, leaving 12 bases between them. The CDR3 loop spans 13 amino acids. Per germline, CDR1 SQVTM and CDR2 ANQGSEA. Study results and limitations: Together with interferon-beta, which increased in serum after radiation, early dynamic changes in blood T cell clones were reportedly the best predictors of response.

V usage is TRBV29-1 and J usage is TRBJ1-2; D perhaps matches TRBD1 (6 bases). Sequencing was performed on peripheral blood, taken from a patient treated with radiotherapy plus ipilimumab. The source of this sequence is a human donor with non-small cell lung cancer who had a complete response to radiotherapy plus ipilimumab. For the CDR3, the DNA is TGCAGCGTTCGGGACACTACCAACTATGGCTACACCTTC. This translates into CSVRDTTNYGYTF. Complete variable domain (other parts from reference TRBV29-1 and TRBJ1-2): SAVISQKPSRDICQRGTSLTIQCQVDSQVTMMFWYRQQPGQSLTLIATANQGSEATYESGFVIDKFPISRPNLTFSTLTVSNMSPEDSSIYLCSVRDTTNYGYTFGSGTRLTVV.